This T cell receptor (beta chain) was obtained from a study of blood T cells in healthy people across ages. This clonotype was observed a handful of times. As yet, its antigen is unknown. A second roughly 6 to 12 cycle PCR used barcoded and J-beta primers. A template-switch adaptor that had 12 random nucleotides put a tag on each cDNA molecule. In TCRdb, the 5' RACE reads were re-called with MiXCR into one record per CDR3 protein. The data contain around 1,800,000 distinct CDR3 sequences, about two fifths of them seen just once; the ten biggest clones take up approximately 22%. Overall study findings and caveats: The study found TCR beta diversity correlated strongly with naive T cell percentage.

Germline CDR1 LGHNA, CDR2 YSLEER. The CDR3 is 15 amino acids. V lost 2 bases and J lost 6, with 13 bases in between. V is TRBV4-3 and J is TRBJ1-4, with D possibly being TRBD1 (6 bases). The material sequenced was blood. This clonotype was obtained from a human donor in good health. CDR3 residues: CASSQMVGADEKLFF. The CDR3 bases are TGCGCCAGCAGCCAAATGGTGGGGGCGGATGAAAAACTGTTTTTT.